This is a list of T cell receptor beta chains from one sample in a study of blood T cell repertoires in COVID-19. Profiled with immunoSEQ multiplex PCR; TCRdb holds only in-frame clones, not every one. The sample holds under 120,000 clones, 69% seen once. The sample was peripheral blood. The receptor set was obtained from an elderly man with acute or convalescent COVID-19. Both conserved end residues are part of each CDR3. Fields, in order: J gene, V gene, clone size, D gene, CDR3 DNA, CDR3 protein. A D gene is named only where the DNA matches it firmly. Rows give clone size only sometimes, using once, few, many, or a class for an expanded clone.

J gene: TRBJ1-5
V gene: TRBV28
clone size: -
D gene: -
CDR3 DNA: TGTGCCAGCAGTTTATCAGTACAGCCCCAGCATTTT
CDR3 protein: CASSLSVQPQHF

J gene: TRBJ1-4
V gene: TRBV18
clone size: -
D gene: -
CDR3 DNA: TGTGCCAGCTCACTGCGGCAGAATGAAAAACTGTTTTTT
CDR3 protein: CASSLRQNEKLFF

J gene: TRBJ2-1
V gene: TRBV7-9
clone size: -
D gene: -
CDR3 DNA: TGTGCCAGCAGCTTATCGGGAGCGGACAATGAGCAGTTCTTC
CDR3 protein: CASSLSGADNEQFF

J gene: TRBJ2-2
V gene: TRBV12-3/TRBV12-4
clone size: -
D gene: -
CDR3 DNA: TGTGCCAGCAGTGACGGACTTACCGGGGAGCTGTTTTTT
CDR3 protein: CASSDGLTGELFF

J gene: TRBJ2-7
V gene: TRBV23-1
clone size: few
D gene: -
CDR3 DNA: TGCGCCAGCAGTCAATCGACGAGACTAGTAGGCTACGAGCAGTACTTC
CDR3 protein: CASSQSTRLVGYEQYF

J gene: TRBJ2-1
V gene: TRBV28
clone size: -
D gene: TRBD2
CDR3 DNA: TGTGCCAGCAGTTTATGGACTAGCGGGATGAATGAGCAGTTCTTC
CDR3 protein: CASSLWTSGMNEQFF

J gene: TRBJ1-1
V gene: TRBV4-2
clone size: -
D gene: -
CDR3 DNA: TGTGCCAGCAGCCAAGAACCCAGGGTAGCCACTGAAGCTTTCTTT
CDR3 protein: CASSQEPRVATEAFF

J gene: TRBJ1-1
V gene: TRBV29-1
clone size: -
D gene: -
CDR3 DNA: TGCAGCGTTGAAAAGCGACAGTACACTGAAGCTTTCTTT
CDR3 protein: CSVEKRQYTEAFF

J gene: TRBJ2-2
V gene: TRBV4-3
clone size: many
D gene: TRBD2
CDR3 DNA: TGCGCCAGCAGCCAAGATGAGGCTAGCGGGCTCGGGGAGCTGTTTTTT
CDR3 protein: CASSQDEASGLGELFF

J gene: TRBJ2-3
V gene: TRBV30
clone size: -
D gene: -
CDR3 DNA: TGTGCCTGGAGGCAGGGAAACACAGATACGCAGTATTTT
CDR3 protein: CAWRQGNTDTQYF

J gene: TRBJ1-4
V gene: TRBV18
clone size: few
D gene: TRBD1
CDR3 DNA: TGTGCCAGCTCAGCACCCGGGACAGGGGGTGAAAAACTGTTTTTT
CDR3 protein: CASSAPGTGGEKLFF

J gene: TRBJ2-7
V gene: TRBV7-2
clone size: -
D gene: TRBD2
CDR3 DNA: TGTGCCAGCAGCCCGGGGGGGAGTCTCTCCTACGAGCAGTACTTC
CDR3 protein: CASSPGGSLSYEQYF

J gene: TRBJ2-3
V gene: TRBV25-1
clone size: -
D gene: -
CDR3 DNA: TGTGCCAGCAGTGATTCCTTACAGTTCACAGATACGCAGTATTTT
CDR3 protein: CASSDSLQFTDTQYF

J gene: TRBJ1-2
V gene: TRBV5-6
clone size: -
D gene: -
CDR3 DNA: TGTGCCAGCAGCTCCTATCCCATTACAGGGAACTATGGCTACACCTTC
CDR3 protein: CASSSYPITGNYGYTF

J gene: TRBJ2-2
V gene: TRBV27
clone size: -
D gene: TRBD2
CDR3 DNA: TGTGCCAGCAGTTCACGGGGAGGGACCACCGGGGAGCTGTTTTTT
CDR3 protein: CASSSRGGTTGELFF

J gene: TRBJ2-1
V gene: TRBV30
clone size: few
D gene: TRBD2
CDR3 DNA: TGTGCCTGGTCCGGACTAGGCCACAATGAGCAGTTCTTC
CDR3 protein: CAWSGLGHNEQFF